The 25 T cell receptor beta chains presented below share a single source sample, sequenced in a study of OX40 agonist ivuxolimab in advanced cancers. The library was produced with the immunoSEQ multiplex PCR assay. TCRdb retrieved this table from immuneACCESS and kept in-frame rearrangements only. Not all clones are present; in checked studies, unresolved V genes account for under half, and no reason is known for the remainder. Recorded for this sample are about 20,000 clones; around nine tenths of them occurred a single time. The ten largest clones add up to approximately 23% of the sample. The sequencing here drew on CD4+ or CD8+ T cells sorted from blood, taken in a trial of the OX40 agonist ivuxolimab. The source is an adult with an advanced solid tumor such as melanoma, head and neck, liver or kidney cancer.

The chain employs TRBV4-1 and TRBJ1-5, with TRBD1 matching over 8 bases. In germline, CDR1 is MGHRA, CDR2 YSYEKL. Germline trimming cut 3 bases from V and 7 bases from J; bases unmatched to any gene: 5. This CDR3 is 14 amino acids long. The CDR3 here is CASSQRTGKQPQHF. As DNA, the CDR3 is TGCGCCAGCAGCCAGAGGACAGGGAAACAGCCCCAGCATTTT.

This clone appeared a single time. The chain is built from TRBV27 and TRBJ2-1, with 11 positions matching TRBD2. V trimming: 8 bases; J trimming: 3 bases; junction bases outside the gene matches: 6. The V gene's germline CDR1 is MNHEY and CDR2 SMNVEV (reference sequence). The CDR3 has 15 residues. The CDR3 nucleotides read TGTGCCAGCCAACCGGGACTAGCGGTCTACAATGAGCAGTTCTTC. This gives the protein CASQPGLAVYNEQFF.

This chain uses TRBV9 with TRBJ2-2; no reliable D call. From germline, CDR1 is SGDLS and CDR2 YYNGEE. Trimming removed 3 bases from V and 5 bases from J, with 5 bases in between. This CDR3 is built from 12 residues. CDR3 nucleotide sequence: TGTGCCAGCAGCGATGGGACCGGGGAGCTGTTTTTT. Its translation is CASSDGTGELFF.

The chain joins TRBV10-3 to TRBJ2-7; 7 bases align to TRBD1. CDR1 ENHRY and CDR2 SYGVKD come from the germline V gene. J lost 0 bases, V lost 2 bases, and 10 bases had no gene match. There are 17 residues in the CDR3. CDR3 sequence reads: CAISEGSTGVSSYEQYF. CDR3 DNA sequence: TGTGCCATCAGTGAGGGATCAACAGGGGTCAGCTCCTACGAGCAGTACTTC.

The chain links TRBV19 to TRBJ2-2, with TRBD1 matching 7 bases. With 5 bases clipped from V and 0 bases from J, the junction kept 6 bases outside the gene matches. The germline CDR1 and CDR2 sequences are LNHDA and SQIVND (reference sequence). This CDR3 has 16 residues. CDR3 in DNA: TGTGCCAGTAGTCCCCCCGGGACAGCGAACACCGGGGAGCTGTTTTTT. It codes for CASSPPGTANTGELFF.

The chain links TRBV28 to TRBJ1-3; maybe TRBD1 (6 bases). V lost 4 bases to trimming and J lost 8 bases, with 15 bases between them. Germline CDR1 reads MDHEN; CDR2 reads SYDVKM. The CDR3 is 14 residues long. CDR3 nucleotide sequence: TGTGCCAGCAGTTCTCCGTGGGGGGCGGACACCATATATTTT. Translating gives CASSSPWGADTIYF.

The rearrangement links TRBV4-3 to TRBJ2-1, with TRBD2 as a possible D gene (6 bases). The CDR3 contains 14 residues. V gave up 1 base and J gave up 4 bases, with 8 bases separating them. The germline CDR1 and CDR2 sequences are LGHNA and YSLEER. The DNA for the CDR3 is TGCGCCAGCAGCCAAGTGGAGGGTTACAATGAGCAGTTCTTC. This gives the protein CASSQVEGYNEQFF.

The J gene is TRBJ1-5, the V gene TRBV10-1; D call uncertain. Germline values: CDR1 WNHNN, CDR2 SYGVQD (reference sequence). Trimming removed 9 bases at V and 3 bases at J, with 15 bases between. CDR3 length: 14 amino acids. The CDR3 bases are TGCGCCAGACCTCAGACTAACTTCAATCAGCCCCAGCATTTT. It codes for CARPQTNFNQPQHF.

V and J are TRBV6-1 and TRBJ1-5; D is unresolved. CDR1 is MNHNS and CDR2 is SASEGT in the germline V gene. This CDR3 is 11 amino acids long. Trimming removed 6 bases from V and 5 bases from J, with 5 bases in between. As DNA, the CDR3 is TGTGCCAGCAGAACCGATCAGCCCCAGCATTTT. This encodes CASRTDQPQHF.

The CDR3 sequence is CASSLSKLAGGQEADTQYF. The CDR3 coding sequence is TGTGCCAGCAGTTTATCGAAACTAGCGGGGGGGCAGGAGGCAGATACGCAGTATTTT. The J gene is TRBJ2-3, the V gene TRBV27, with 13 bases aligning to TRBD2. This CDR3 is built from 19 residues. V was clipped by 0 bases and J by 4 bases; unmatched bases: 10. Looked up from germline, CDR1 is MNHEY and CDR2 is SMNVEV (reference sequence).

The genes are TRBV7-8 and TRBJ1-4; tentative D call: TRBD1 (5 bases). Trimming stripped 1 base from V and 7 bases from J, with 13 bases between. The CDR3 has 15 amino acids. CDR1 and CDR2 (germline): SGHVS, FQNEAQ. DNA for the CDR3: TGTGCCAGCAGCTTAGGCGGCAGGGACGGTGAAAAACTGTTTTTT. Amino acid sequence: CASSLGGRDGEKLFF.

The chain uses TRBV27 and TRBJ2-2; no clear D. V was pared by 2 bases and J by 6 bases, with 7 bases between. Germline assignment: CDR1 MNHEY and CDR2 SMNVEV (reference sequence). The CDR3 runs to 13 residues. Here the CDR3 reads CASSLGVPGELFF. The CDR3 nucleotides read TGTGCCAGCAGTTTAGGCGTGCCCGGGGAGCTGTTTTTT.

This clone was found once. The chain recombines TRBV19 with TRBJ2-6; TRBD1 agrees at 12 bases. CDR3 length equals 19 residues. Trimming removed 7 bases from V and 2 bases from J; junction bases left unmatched: 12. Germline assignment: CDR1 LNHDA and CDR2 SQIVND (reference sequence). The CDR3, as DNA: TGTGCCAGTACCGCTGGGGGGGACAGGGGGCGACCTGGGGCCAACGTCCTGACTTTC. This encodes CASTAGGDRGRPGANVLTF.

Regarding this clone: The junction shows a germline mismatch at one end, possibly a read error. The J gene is TRBJ1-5, the V gene TRBV7-2; TRBD1 matches at 9 bases. Germline assignment: CDR1 SGHTA and CDR2 FQGNSA. CDR3 length: 15 residues. The CDR3 region is CASNLPGQGDRPQHF. DNA for the CDR3: TGTGCCAGCAACTTACCGGGACAGGGTGATCGGCCCCAGCATTTT.

The chain is built from TRBV7-8 and TRBJ1-1; TRBD1 might be the D (5 bases). V was cut by 7 bases and J by 4 bases, with 19 bases left in between. Germline lookup yields CDR1 SGHVS and CDR2 FQNEAQ. This CDR3 is 15 amino acids long. CDR3 residues: CASTLRGVGPTEAFF. The CDR3 coding sequence is TGTGCCAGCACACTCCGGGGGGTAGGACCCACTGAAGCTTTCTTT.

The genes are TRBV14 and TRBJ2-1; possibly TRBD2 for D (5 bases). CDR3 length: 15 amino acids. Germline V gene lookup returns CDR1 SGHDN and CDR2 FVKESK. V shed 5 bases and J shed 4 bases, with 15 bases lying between them. CDR3 sequence (DNA): TGTGCCAGCAGCTACGTTAAGCGAGGGTACAATGAGCAGTTCTTC. The encoded protein is CASSYVKRGYNEQFF.

This chain links TRBV19 with TRBJ2-3; D unclear. This CDR3 is 11 amino acids long. In germline, CDR1 is LNHDA, CDR2 SQIVND (reference sequence). Trimming removed 5 bases at V and 13 bases at J, with 13 bases between. The CDR3 sequence: CASSFQLWEYF. The CDR3 nucleotides are TGTGCCAGTAGTTTTCAACTGTGGGAGTATTTT.

This clone was seen once. This chain connects TRBV25-1 to TRBJ2-5, with 8 nucleotides matching TRBD1. The J segment lost 5 bases and the V segment lost 0 bases, leaving 8 bases of the junction unmatched. The CDR3 contains 16 residues. Germline CDR1 and CDR2: MGHDK and SYGVNS. The CDR3 region is CASSEYGQGKWETQYF. CDR3 in DNA: TGTGCCAGCAGTGAATACGGACAGGGCAAATGGGAGACCCAGTACTTC.

This chain joins TRBV28 and TRBJ2-7; TRBD1 matches 7 bases. Looked up from germline, CDR1 is MDHEN and CDR2 is SYDVKM. V trimming: 3 bases; J trimming: 1 base; junction bases outside the gene matches: 12. CDR3 length equals 17 residues. The CDR3 sequence is CASSFPNRDSPSYEQYF. The CDR3 coding sequence is TGTGCCAGCAGTTTCCCAAACCGGGACAGTCCTTCCTACGAGCAGTACTTC.

The CDR3 reads CASSLFGGSSYEQYF. As DNA, the CDR3 is TGTGCCAGCAGCTTATTTGGCGGGAGCTCCTACGAGCAGTACTTC. This chain uses TRBV7-3 with TRBJ2-7; 7 bases agree with TRBD2. CDR3 length: 15 amino acids. CDR1 is SGHTA and CDR2 is FQGTGA in the germline V gene. Unmatched junction bases numbered 4, after V lost 2 bases and J lost 0 bases.

The J gene is TRBJ1-1, the V gene TRBV4-1, with D unclear. Looked up from germline, CDR1 is MGHRA and CDR2 is YSYEKL. The CDR3 covers 13 residues. V was shortened by 4 bases and J by 5 bases, with 11 bases between the two germline ends. CDR3 protein: CASSLEVKTEAFF. CDR3 bases: TGCGCCAGCAGCCTTGAGGTCAAGACTGAAGCTTTCTTT.

The rearrangement links TRBV4-2 to TRBJ1-2; the D gene is possibly TRBD1 (5 bases). Germline V lookup: CDR1 LGHNA, CDR2 YNFKEQ. There are 14 residues in the CDR3. The V and J ends lost 3 bases and 3 bases respectively, with 11 bases between them. CDR3 nucleotide sequence: TGTGCCAGCAGCCAGGGGGTTGGATACTATGGCTACACCTTC. It encodes CASSQGVGYYGYTF.

The gene calls are TRBV19 and TRBJ2-1; D is unclear. Looked up from germline, CDR1 is LNHDA and CDR2 is SQIVND (reference sequence). The CDR3 sequence is 15 residues long. The ends were cut back, 3 bases at V and 0 bases at J, with 9 bases in the middle. CDR3 bases: TGTGCCAGTAGTATTTCCCGTAGCTCCTACAATGAGCAGTTCTTC. Its translation: CASSISRSSYNEQFF.

On this clone itself: Relative to the germline gene, one junction end is altered; a read error may explain this. This rearrangement joins TRBV7-7 to TRBJ2-5, with 10 bases matching TRBD1. The tail of the sequence fits TRBJ2-7 better, so the J call may be wrong. CDR3 size: 16 residues. Looked up from germline, CDR1 is SSHAT and CDR2 is FNYEAQ (reference sequence). Here the CDR3 reads CASSLEAGQGAYEQYF. Here the CDR3 DNA reads TGTGCTAGCAGCTTAGAGGCTGGACAGGGGGCCTACGAGCAGTACTTC.

By its share, this clone is medium-sized. The J gene is TRBJ1-2, the V gene TRBV7-9; D is possibly TRBD1 (5 bases). CDR3 length: 15 residues. Trimming pared 6 bases from V and 3 bases from J, leaving 17 bases between. CDR1 is SEHNR and CDR2 is FQNEAQ in the germline V gene (reference sequence). CDR3 DNA sequence: TGTGCCAGCAGTCCGACAGAGAGCCTCGACTATGGCTACACCTTC. It encodes CASSPTESLDYGYTF.